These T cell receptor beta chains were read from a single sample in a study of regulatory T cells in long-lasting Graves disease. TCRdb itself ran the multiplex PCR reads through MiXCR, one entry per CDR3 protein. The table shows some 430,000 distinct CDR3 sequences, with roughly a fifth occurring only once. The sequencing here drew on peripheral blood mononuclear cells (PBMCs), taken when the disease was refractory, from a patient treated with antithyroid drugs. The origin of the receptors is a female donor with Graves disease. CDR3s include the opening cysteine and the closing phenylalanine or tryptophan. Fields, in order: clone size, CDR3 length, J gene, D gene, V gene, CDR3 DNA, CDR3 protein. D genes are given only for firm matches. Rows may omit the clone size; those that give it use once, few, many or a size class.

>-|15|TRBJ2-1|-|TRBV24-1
TGTGCCACCAGTGATTTCGGACAGCCCTACAATGAGCAGTTCTTC
CATSDFGQPYNEQFF
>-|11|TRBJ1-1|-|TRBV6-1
TGTGCCAGCAGTACGGGAGTTGAAGCTTTCTTT
CASSTGVEAFF
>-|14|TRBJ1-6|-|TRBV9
TGTGCCAGCAGCGCGACCCTGGGAAATTCACCCCTCCACTTT
CASSATLGNSPLHF
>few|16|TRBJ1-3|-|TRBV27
TGTGCCAGCAGTTCCCTGGAGGGAAGCTCTGGAAACACCATATATTTT
CASSSLEGSSGNTIYF
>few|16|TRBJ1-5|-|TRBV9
TGTGCCAGCAGTTCAGGAGGGGGTAATAGCAATCAGCCCCAGCATTTT
CASSSGGGNSNQPQHF
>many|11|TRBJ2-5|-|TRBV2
TGTGCCAGCAGGGTTAGTGAGACCCAGTACTTC
CASRVSETQYF
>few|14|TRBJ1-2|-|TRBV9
TGTGCCAGCAGCATAGACCCAGGATCCTATGGCTACACCTTC
CASSIDPGSYGYTF
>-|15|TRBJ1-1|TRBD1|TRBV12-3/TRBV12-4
TGTGCCAGCAACATACAGGGGGCAGGGAACACTGAAGCTTTCTTT
CASNIQGAGNTEAFF
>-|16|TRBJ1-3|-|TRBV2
TGTGCCAGCAGTGAAGGGACACCCAACTCTGGAAACACCATATATTTT
CASSEGTPNSGNTIYF
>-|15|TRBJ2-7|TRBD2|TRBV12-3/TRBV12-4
TGTGCCAGCAGCCTACAAGGGCTAGCGGGGACCGAGCAGTACTTC
CASSLQGLAGTEQYF
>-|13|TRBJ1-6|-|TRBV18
TGTGCCAGCTCACCCAGCGGGGATTCACCCCTCCACTTT
CASSPSGDSPLHF
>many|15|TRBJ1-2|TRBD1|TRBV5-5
TGTGCCAGCAGCGCCGTGACAGGGAAAAACTATGGCTACACCTTC
CASSAVTGKNYGYTF
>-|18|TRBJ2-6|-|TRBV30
TGTGCCTGGAGTGTACGTCTGGGCATGAGCTCTGGGGCCAACGTCCTGACTTTC
CAWSVRLGMSSGANVLTF
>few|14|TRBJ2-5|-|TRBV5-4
TGTGCCAGCAGCAAAAGGACAGTAAGGGAGACCCAGTACTTC
CASSKRTVRETQYF
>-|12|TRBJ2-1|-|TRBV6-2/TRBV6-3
TGTGCCAGCAGTGCCACAGGGTATGAGCAGTTCTTC
CASSATGYEQFF
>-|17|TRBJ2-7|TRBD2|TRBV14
TGTGCCAGCAGCGGATACCTCTTGCGGGGGGGACTTGACGAGCAGTACTTC
CASSGYLLRGGLDEQYF
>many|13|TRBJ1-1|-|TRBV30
TGTGCCTGCCTGACAGGAGCAAACACTGAAGCTTTCTTT
CACLTGANTEAFF
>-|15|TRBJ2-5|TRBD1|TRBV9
TGTGCCAGCAGCGTAGGACAGGGTTTGACGGAGACCCAGTACTTC
CASSVGQGLTETQYF
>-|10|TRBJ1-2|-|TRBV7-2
TGTGCCAGCAGCTTAAGGGGCTACACCTTC
CASSLRGYTF
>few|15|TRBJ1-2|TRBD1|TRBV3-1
TGTGCCAGCAGCCCCAACCGAGACAGGGAACCTGGCTACACCTTC
CASSPNRDREPGYTF
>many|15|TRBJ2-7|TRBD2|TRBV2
TGTGCCAGCAGTGATGGCGGGAGGGGTGCCTACGAGCAGTACTTC
CASSDGGRGAYEQYF
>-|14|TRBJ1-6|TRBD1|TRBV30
TGTGCCTGGAGTGTACACAGGGGAAGCTCACCCCTCCACTTT
CAWSVHRGSSPLHF
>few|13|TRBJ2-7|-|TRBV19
TGTGCCAGTAGTGAGACAGAGTCCTACGAGCAGTACTTC
CASSETESYEQYF
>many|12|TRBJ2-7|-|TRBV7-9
TGTGCCAGCAGCCCCACCTGGGGCGAGCAGTACTTC
CASSPTWGEQYF
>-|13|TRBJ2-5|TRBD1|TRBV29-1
TGCAGCGCCGGGACAGGGGGTCAAGAGACCCAGTACTTC
CSAGTGGQETQYF
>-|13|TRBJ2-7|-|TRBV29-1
TGCAGCGTTGTGCCTGACTTCTCCTACGAGCAGTACTTC
CSVVPDFSYEQYF
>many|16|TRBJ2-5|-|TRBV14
TGTGCCAGCAGCCAAGGGACTTTTATTTCTCCTGAGACCCAGTACTTC
CASSQGTFISPETQYF
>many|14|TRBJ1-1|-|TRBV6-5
TGTGCCAGCAGTTACTCGCCCAGGGGAACTGAAGCTTTCTTT
CASSYSPRGTEAFF
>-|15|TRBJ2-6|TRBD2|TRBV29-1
TGCAGCGTTGGGGGGAGGGCGGCTGGGGCCAACGTCCTGACTTTC
CSVGGRAAGANVLTF
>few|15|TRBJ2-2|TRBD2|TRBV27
TGTGCCAGCCTAAGACTAGCGGGAGCCACCGGGGAGCTGTTTTTT
CASLRLAGATGELFF
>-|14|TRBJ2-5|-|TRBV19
TGTGCCAGTAGTACCCGGGAGATACAAGAGACCCAGTACTTC
CASSTREIQETQYF
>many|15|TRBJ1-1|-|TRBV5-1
TGCGCCAGCAGCTTGGACAGTCCCGTGAGTACTGAAGCTTTCTTT
CASSLDSPVSTEAFF
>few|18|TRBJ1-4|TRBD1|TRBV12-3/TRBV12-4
TGTGCCAGCAGCTTAGGCCGGGGTTCCGGGACAGTAAATGAAAAACTGTTTTTT
CASSLGRGSGTVNEKLFF
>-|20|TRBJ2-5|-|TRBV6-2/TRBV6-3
TGTGCCAACAGTCAACTCTGGGACACAACCCGTCCATCGTACCAAGAGACCCAGTACTTC
CANSQLWDTTRPSYQETQYF
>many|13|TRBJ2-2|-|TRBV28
TGTGCCAGCAGTGCCTGGACAAAGGGGGAGCTGTTTTTT
CASSAWTKGELFF
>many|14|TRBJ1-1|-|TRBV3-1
TGTGCCAGCAAACATTCGGACAGTAACACTGAAGCTTTCTTT
CASKHSDSNTEAFF
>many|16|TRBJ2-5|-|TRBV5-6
TGTGCCAGCGATCTGTGGAGGGGCACATACCAAGAGACCCAGTACTTC
CASDLWRGTYQETQYF
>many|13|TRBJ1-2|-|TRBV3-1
TGTGCCAGCAGCCAAGGGACAGCCTATGGCTACACCTTC
CASSQGTAYGYTF
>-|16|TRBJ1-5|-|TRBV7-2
TGTGCCAGCAGCTTAGTCAGGGGTATGGGCAATCAGCCCCAGCATTTT
CASSLVRGMGNQPQHF
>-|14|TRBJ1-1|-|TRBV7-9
TGTGCCAGCAGCCCCCCCACCGGGGCCTCTGAAGCTTTCTTT
CASSPPTGASEAFF
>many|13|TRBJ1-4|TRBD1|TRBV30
TGTGCCAGAGGGGGCAGAATTAATGAAAAACTGTTTTTT
CARGGRINEKLFF
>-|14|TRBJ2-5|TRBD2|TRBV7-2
TGTGCCAGCAGCTTAGAAAGCGGGGGCCGGACCCAGTACTTC
CASSLESGGRTQYF
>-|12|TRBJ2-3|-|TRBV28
TGTGCCAGCAGTTCCCAGAGCCATACGCAGTATTTT
CASSSQSHTQYF
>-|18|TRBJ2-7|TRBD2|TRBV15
TGTGCCACCAGCAGAGTAGGGACGGGAGGGATAGCGAACTACGAGCAGTACTTC
CATSRVGTGGIANYEQYF
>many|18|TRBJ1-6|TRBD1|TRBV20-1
TGCAGTGCTAGAGAGGGGGCCGACAGGGGCGTTCATAATTCACCCCTCCACTTT
CSAREGADRGVHNSPLHF